These T cell receptor beta chains were read from a single sample in a study of PD-1 blockade in classical Hodgkin lymphoma. Repertoires were generated with immunoSEQ multiplex PCR, while TCRdb's copy carries only in-frame clones and drops some. The profile shows about 90,000 clones, roughly nine tenths of them singletons. The sequencing used peripheral blood mononuclear cells (PBMCs), collected before the second cycle of nivolumab. Receptors originate from a human donor with classical Hodgkin lymphoma. Both conserved end residues are part of each CDR3. Each record gives: J gene, clone size, D gene, V gene, CDR3 DNA, CDR3 protein. A D gene is named only where the DNA matches it firmly. The size entry is marked missing in some rows and otherwise reads once, few, many or a size class.

j_gene: TRBJ2-1; abundance: -; d_gene: -; v_gene: TRBV11-2; CDR3nt: TGTGCCAGCAGCTTGGATATCGGACCACAAGTCTTC; CDR3aa: CASSLDIGPQVF
j_gene: TRBJ2-7; abundance: few; d_gene: -; v_gene: TRBV7-9; CDR3nt: TGTGCCAGCAGCTTAGACGGCGGCAGGGTGGGCGAGCAGTACTTC; CDR3aa: CASSLDGGRVGEQYF
j_gene: TRBJ2-7; abundance: -; d_gene: -; v_gene: TRBV5-1; CDR3nt: TGCGCCAGCAGCTCGCGGGACTCCTACGAGCAGTACTTC; CDR3aa: CASSSRDSYEQYF
j_gene: TRBJ2-2; abundance: -; d_gene: -; v_gene: TRBV6-5; CDR3nt: TGTGCCAGCAGTTACTTCGCCTGGACCGAGACCGGGGAGCTGTTTTTT; CDR3aa: CASSYFAWTETGELFF
j_gene: TRBJ1-2; abundance: few; d_gene: TRBD1; v_gene: TRBV27; CDR3nt: TGTGCCAGCAGGGCACAGGGGGCCGGGCACTATGGCTACACCTTC; CDR3aa: CASRAQGAGHYGYTF
j_gene: TRBJ2-1; abundance: -; d_gene: TRBD1; v_gene: TRBV7-9; CDR3nt: TGTGCCAGCAGCCCACAACTAGCGGACAGGGGGAATGAGCAGTTCTTC; CDR3aa: CASSPQLADRGNEQFF
j_gene: TRBJ1-4; abundance: -; d_gene: -; v_gene: TRBV7-7; CDR3nt: TGTGCTAGCAGCTTTTGGGTCGTTGGGGAAAAACTGTTTTTT; CDR3aa: CASSFWVVGEKLFF
j_gene: TRBJ1-1; abundance: -; d_gene: -; v_gene: TRBV9; CDR3nt: TGTGCCAGCAGCCACGCGCTGAACACTGAAGCTTTCTTT; CDR3aa: CASSHALNTEAFF
j_gene: TRBJ1-5; abundance: -; d_gene: -; v_gene: TRBV6-1; CDR3nt: TGTGCCACTCGCCGGGGGACTCAATCAAATCAGCCCCAGCATTTT; CDR3aa: CATRRGTQSNQPQHF
j_gene: TRBJ2-7; abundance: -; d_gene: TRBD1; v_gene: TRBV5-6; CDR3nt: TGTGCCAGCAGCCCCTGGGGACAGGGGGCCTACGAGCAGTACTTC; CDR3aa: CASSPWGQGAYEQYF
j_gene: TRBJ2-2; abundance: -; d_gene: TRBD1; v_gene: TRBV4-2; CDR3nt: TGTGCCAGCAGCGGGACAGGGGGTACCGGGGAGCTGTTTTTT; CDR3aa: CASSGTGGTGELFF
j_gene: TRBJ2-5; abundance: -; d_gene: -; v_gene: TRBV11-3; CDR3nt: TGTGCCAGCAGCTTAGGGGGGTGGGAGACCCAGTACTTC; CDR3aa: CASSLGGWETQYF
j_gene: TRBJ1-3; abundance: -; d_gene: -; v_gene: TRBV7-9; CDR3nt: TGTGCCAGCAGCTTACGGGGGCCCTCTGGAAACACCATATATTTT; CDR3aa: CASSLRGPSGNTIYF
j_gene: TRBJ2-7; abundance: -; d_gene: -; v_gene: TRBV27; CDR3nt: TGTGCCAGCAGTTTTTCAGGGTTGGGACCCTACGAGCAGTACTTC; CDR3aa: CASSFSGLGPYEQYF
j_gene: TRBJ2-5; abundance: -; d_gene: TRBD1; v_gene: TRBV19; CDR3nt: TGTGCCAGTAGTCAGACAGGGCGAGAGACCCAGTACTTC; CDR3aa: CASSQTGRETQYF
j_gene: TRBJ2-2; abundance: -; d_gene: TRBD2; v_gene: TRBV28; CDR3nt: TGTGCCAGCAGTCCGATAGCGGGAGGGCCATCCGGGGAGCTGTTTTTT; CDR3aa: CASSPIAGGPSGELFF
j_gene: TRBJ2-2; abundance: -; d_gene: -; v_gene: TRBV5-1; CDR3nt: TGCGCCAGCAGCTTGCCGACTTGGGCCGGCACCGGGGAGCTGTTTTTT; CDR3aa: CASSLPTWAGTGELFF
j_gene: TRBJ2-1; abundance: -; d_gene: TRBD2; v_gene: TRBV6-4; CDR3nt: TGTGCCAGCAGTCCGTCCGGGAGCGGGAGGTTCCAGGGGGAGCAGTTCTTC; CDR3aa: CASSPSGSGRFQGEQFF
j_gene: TRBJ2-1; abundance: -; d_gene: -; v_gene: TRBV6-1; CDR3nt: TGTGCCAGCAGTGTGCACTTCAACAATGAGCAGTTCTTC; CDR3aa: CASSVHFNNEQFF
j_gene: TRBJ1-4; abundance: few; d_gene: -; v_gene: TRBV7-8; CDR3nt: TGTGCCAGCAGCTTGAGAGAAAAACTGTTTTTT; CDR3aa: CASSLREKLFF